The following is a T cell receptor (beta chain) sequence with its context. Its target is not known. With 3 bases clipped from V and 3 bases from J, the junction kept 8 bases outside the gene matches. CDR1 and CDR2 (germline): SGHDT, YYEEEE. There are 15 residues in the CDR3. This record comes from a study of CD8 T cells in Susac syndrome. The study's findings and limits: Only a relatively small number of individuals were included in the TCR sequencing and HLA analysis.

Random hexamers served to reverse transcribe roughly 0.45 to 1 ug RNA. In TCRdb, the immunoSEQ multiplex PCR reads were re-called with MiXCR into one record per CDR3 protein. The data show 400,000 or so distinct CDR3 sequences, with more than 80% seen just once and about 0.12% held by the top ten. TEMRA cells were FACS-enriched, unlike CD8+ and CD4+ T cells, which were negatively isolated. The chain uses TRBV5-6 and TRBJ1-2, with 7 bases fitting TRBD1. Material for sequencing was CD8+ T cells from PBMCs. This clonotype was obtained from a human donor with multiple sclerosis. The CDR3 region has the DNA TGTGCCAGCAGCTGGGCGGACAGGTTCTACTATGGCTACACCTTC. Its protein is CASSWADRFYYGYTF.